These T cell receptor beta chains were read from a single sample in a study of blood T cell repertoires in COVID-19. Clones were sequenced by immunoSEQ multiplex PCR, and TCRdb holds only the in-frame ones, with some missing. The sample comprises under 90,000 clones, 75% to 90% of which are singletons, and roughly 15% rests with the top ten. Sequencing was done on a sample of peripheral blood. The receptors come from an elderly woman with active or convalescent COVID-19. Each CDR3 is given with its conserved first and last residue. The order of the fields is V gene, J gene, clone size, CDR3 protein. Only part of the rows carry a size: once, few, many, or a class if the clone is expanded.

V: TRBV7-2
J: TRBJ1-2
size: .
CDR3: CASSIGGGYTF

V: TRBV24-1
J: TRBJ2-5
size: .
CDR3: CATSDLTRGGETQYF

V: TRBV5-4
J: TRBJ1-1
size: few
CDR3: CASSLGGRTEAFF

V: TRBV6-5
J: TRBJ1-2
size: .
CDR3: CASSYRQGSEGYTF

V: TRBV30
J: TRBJ1-1
size: .
CDR3: CAWRIQGYTEAFF

V: TRBV7-9
J: TRBJ2-5
size: .
CDR3: CATTLSTGQETQYF

V: TRBV18
J: TRBJ1-1
size: .
CDR3: CASSPTQGRNTEAFF

V: TRBV19
J: TRBJ1-1
size: .
CDR3: CASNEANTEAFF

V: TRBV9
J: TRBJ2-3
size: .
CDR3: CASSSPFSGTDTQYF

V: TRBV7-3
J: TRBJ2-3
size: .
CDR3: CASSPSGGRTDTQYF

V: TRBV19
J: TRBJ1-1
size: few
CDR3: CASSIGQGPWEAFF

V: TRBV7-7
J: TRBJ2-3
size: .
CDR3: CASSFGSGGTDTQYF

V: TRBV4-1
J: TRBJ2-5
size: .
CDR3: CASSQWPSGGVETQYF

V: TRBV10-2
J: TRBJ2-1
size: .
CDR3: CASSEVGVDSQQFF

V: TRBV11-2
J: TRBJ1-3
size: .
CDR3: CASSLSLFSGNTIYF

V: TRBV24-1
J: TRBJ2-5
size: .
CDR3: CATSDHGSGGQETQYF

V: TRBV7-2
J: TRBJ2-7
size: .
CDR3: CASSLDNRGGQYF

V: TRBV24-1
J: TRBJ2-3
size: .
CDR3: CATSGGRGTDTQYF

V: TRBV5-1
J: TRBJ2-2
size: .
CDR3: CASSLVPSGVSTGELFF

V: TRBV7-9
J: TRBJ1-2
size: .
CDR3: CASSLQARNYGYTF

V: TRBV18
J: TRBJ1-2
size: once
CDR3: CASSPGGTNYGYTF

V: TRBV9
J: TRBJ1-4
size: .
CDR3: CASSAGVITNEKLFF

V: TRBV18
J: TRBJ1-4
size: .
CDR3: CASSPRGQSNEKLFF

V: TRBV2
J: TRBJ2-7
size: .
CDR3: CASSERHEQYF

V: TRBV10-3
J: TRBJ2-5
size: .
CDR3: CAIRGGQETQYF

V: TRBV7-2
J: TRBJ2-3
size: .
CDR3: CAGQGGTDTQYF

V: TRBV4-2
J: TRBJ1-2
size: .
CDR3: CASSQEPGAGYTF

V: TRBV6-2/TRBV6-3
J: TRBJ2-1
size: .
CDR3: CASSFSGRGEQFF

V: TRBV7-2
J: TRBJ1-2
size: .
CDR3: CASSLRRMQANYGYTF

V: TRBV6-5
J: TRBJ1-2
size: once
CDR3: CASRPTGNYGYTF

V: TRBV14
J: TRBJ1-6
size: few
CDR3: CASSQEVANSPLHF

V: TRBV2
J: TRBJ2-1
size: .
CDR3: CASSEEGATYNEQFF

V: TRBV6-5
J: TRBJ2-5
size: .
CDR3: CASSLSGKETQYF

V: TRBV5-1
J: TRBJ1-4
size: .
CDR3: CASSQGTVSNEKLFF

V: TRBV29-1
J: TRBJ1-2
size: .
CDR3: CSVTAFYGYTF

V: TRBV2
J: TRBJ2-3
size: .
CDR3: CASSDPPLAQYF

V: TRBV5-1
J: TRBJ1-4
size: .
CDR3: CASSLAQTTNEKLFF

V: TRBV11-2
J: TRBJ2-7
size: .
CDR3: CASSLTTNSYEQYF

V: TRBV14
J: TRBJ1-6
size: .
CDR3: CASRGQGGSPLHF

V: TRBV6-2/TRBV6-3
J: TRBJ2-7
size: .
CDR3: CASSPGTSGVMEQYF

V: TRBV24-1
J: TRBJ2-3
size: .
CDR3: CATSVPSGLTQYF

V: TRBV7-9
J: TRBJ1-5
size: .
CDR3: CASSLGDRPNQPQHF

V: TRBV11-2
J: TRBJ2-2
size: .
CDR3: CASRLQGTGELFF

V: TRBV18
J: TRBJ2-1
size: .
CDR3: CASSPRLIAGGGSYNEQFF

V: TRBV19
J: TRBJ1-5
size: .
CDR3: CASSTDRGDQPQHF

V: TRBV9
J: TRBJ1-6
size: .
CDR3: CASSTFGQPYNSPLHF

V: TRBV2
J: TRBJ1-3
size: .
CDR3: CASSTGVSGNTIYF

V: TRBV7-9
J: TRBJ2-1
size: .
CDR3: CASSSGGSYNEQFF

V: TRBV10-3
J: TRBJ1-2
size: .
CDR3: CAIRPQQGVMGGYTF

V: TRBV28
J: TRBJ1-4
size: .
CDR3: CASSLTGAEKLFF

V: TRBV6-5
J: TRBJ2-2
size: .
CDR3: CASSRGGAFSGELFF

V: TRBV6-9
J: TRBJ2-7
size: .
CDR3: CASSPTLRTGAYEQYF

V: TRBV4-3
J: TRBJ2-7
size: few
CDR3: CASSQDPTSSYEQYF

V: TRBV29-1
J: TRBJ2-2
size: .
CDR3: CSVGGTANTGELFF

V: TRBV18
J: TRBJ1-3
size: .
CDR3: CASSPGGDGNTIYF

V: TRBV10-3
J: TRBJ2-1
size: .
CDR3: CASRDSRTNNEQFF

V: TRBV5-1
J: TRBJ1-2
size: .
CDR3: CASSLGGYGYTF

V: TRBV11-2
J: TRBJ1-3
size: .
CDR3: CASRPLEENTIYF

V: TRBV30
J: TRBJ2-6
size: .
CDR3: CAWNRDRSSSGANVLTF

V: TRBV25-1
J: TRBJ1-5
size: .
CDR3: CASSESNSYSNQPQHF